This TCR beta chain emerged from a study of blood T cell repertoires in COVID-19. Study summary: PBMCs, B-cell-depleted T cells, or T cells were the source of the cDNA or gDNA that made up the material.

CDR3 size: 15 residues. The J segment lost 7 bases and the V segment lost 2 bases, leaving 5 bases of the junction unmatched. From germline, CDR1 is SGDLS and CDR2 YYNGEE. Original handling: Amplification of reference gene primers provided the estimated nucleated cell counts. The protocol was immunoSEQ multiplex PCR, while the TCRdb copy is restricted to in-frame clones and leaves out a portion. The V and J calls and clone size are taken from that table; D and trimming were inferred from the DNA. The table lists 35,000 to 45,000 clones, 88% of them singletons, with over 3.5% in the top ten. This TCR was recovered from a human donor in a cohort sampled during active COVID-19. The V call is TRBV9, the J call TRBJ1-4; TRBD1 aligns across 10 bases. Input material: peripheral blood. The CDR3 here is CASSVDRGRSEKLFF. The CDR3 DNA reads TGTGCCAGCAGCGTCGACAGGGGGCGTAGTGAAAAACTGTTTTTT.